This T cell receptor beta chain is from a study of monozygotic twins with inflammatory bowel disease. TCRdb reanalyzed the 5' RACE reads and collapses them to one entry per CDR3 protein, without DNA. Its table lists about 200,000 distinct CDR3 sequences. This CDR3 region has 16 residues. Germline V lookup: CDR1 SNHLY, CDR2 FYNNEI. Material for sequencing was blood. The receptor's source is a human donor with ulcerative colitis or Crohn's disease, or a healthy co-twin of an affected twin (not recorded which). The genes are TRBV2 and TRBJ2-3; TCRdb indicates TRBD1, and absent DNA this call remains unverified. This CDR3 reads CASTPRGVQTADTQYF.